This record covers a single T cell receptor beta chain. TCRdb analysed the 5' RACE reads with MiXCR anew, one entry per CDR3 protein. The sample records hundreds of thousands of distinct CDR3 sequences, roughly 13% being singletons. The sample belongs to a study of T cells after yellow fever vaccination. The specimen was PBMCs, collected on the day of the yellow fever booster vaccination. This sequence was found in a man younger than 40 who received the YFV17D yellow fever vaccine.

CDR3 residues: CASSQERSHYNEQFF. CDR3 in DNA: TGCGCCAGCAGCCAGGAAAGATCTCATTACAATGAGCAGTTCTTC. The chain couples TRBV4-3 to TRBJ2-1, with unresolved D. CDR3 length equals 15 residues. Germline V gene data show CDR1 as LGHNA and CDR2 as YSLEER. Trimming removed 3 bases at V and 4 bases at J, with 13 bases between.